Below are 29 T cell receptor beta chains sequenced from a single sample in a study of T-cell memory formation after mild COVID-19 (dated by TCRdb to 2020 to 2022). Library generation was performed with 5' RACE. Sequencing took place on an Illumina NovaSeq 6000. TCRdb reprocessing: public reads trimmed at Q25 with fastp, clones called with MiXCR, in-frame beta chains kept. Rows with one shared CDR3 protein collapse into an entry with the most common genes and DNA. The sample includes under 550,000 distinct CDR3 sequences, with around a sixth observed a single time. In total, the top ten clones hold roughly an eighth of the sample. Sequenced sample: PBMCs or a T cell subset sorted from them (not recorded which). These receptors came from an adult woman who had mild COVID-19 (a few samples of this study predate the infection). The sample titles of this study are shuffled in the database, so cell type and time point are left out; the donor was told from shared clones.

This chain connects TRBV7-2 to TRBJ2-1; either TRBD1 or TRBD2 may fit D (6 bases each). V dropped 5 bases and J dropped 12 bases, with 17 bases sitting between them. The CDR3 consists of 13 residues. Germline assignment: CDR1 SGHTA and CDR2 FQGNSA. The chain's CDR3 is CASSAGGPQWQFF. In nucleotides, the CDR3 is TGTGCCAGCAGCGCCGGGGGCCCGCAATGGCAGTTCTTC. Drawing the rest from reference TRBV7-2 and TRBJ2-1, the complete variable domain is GAGVSQSPSNKVTEKGKDVELRCDPISGHTALYWYRQSLGQGLEFLIYFQGNSAPDKSGLPSDRFSAERTGGSVSTLTIQRTQQEDSAVYLCASSAGGPQWQFFGPGTRLTVL.

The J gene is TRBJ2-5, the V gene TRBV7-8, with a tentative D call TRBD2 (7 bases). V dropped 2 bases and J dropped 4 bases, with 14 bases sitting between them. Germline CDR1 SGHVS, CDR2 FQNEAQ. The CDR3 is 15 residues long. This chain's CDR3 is CASSLRGGFSETQYF. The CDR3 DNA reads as TGTGCCAGCAGCTTAAGGGGGGGTTTTTCAGAGACCCAGTACTTC.

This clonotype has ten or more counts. CDR3 region: CASSYLAGSTGHLWGANVLTF. DNA for the CDR3: TGTGCCAGCAGTTACCTAGCCGGATCGACAGGGCACCTATGGGGGGCCAACGTCCTGACTTTC. This sequence joins TRBV6-5 and TRBJ2-6; 7 nucleotides match TRBD1. CDR1 is MNHEY, CDR2 SVGAGI, per germline. V lost 2 bases and J lost 4; bases outside the gene matches: 20. This CDR3 has 21 residues.

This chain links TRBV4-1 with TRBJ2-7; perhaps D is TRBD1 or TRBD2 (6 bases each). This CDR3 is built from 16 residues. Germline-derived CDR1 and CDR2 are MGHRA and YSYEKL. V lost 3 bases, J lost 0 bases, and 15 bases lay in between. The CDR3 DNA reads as TGCGCCAGCAGCCAGTCGACAGGAGGGGTCTCCTACGAGCAGTACTTC. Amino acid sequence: CASSQSTGGVSYEQYF.

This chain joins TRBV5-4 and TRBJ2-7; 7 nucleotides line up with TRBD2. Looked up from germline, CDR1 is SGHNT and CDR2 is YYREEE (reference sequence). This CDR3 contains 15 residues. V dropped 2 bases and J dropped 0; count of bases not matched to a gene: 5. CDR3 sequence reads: CASSFKAGYSYEQYF. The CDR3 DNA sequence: TGTGCCAGCAGCTTCAAAGCGGGGTACTCCTACGAGCAGTACTTC. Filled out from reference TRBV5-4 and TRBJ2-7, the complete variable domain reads ETGVTQSPTHLIKTRGQQVTLRCSSQSGHNTVSWYQQALGQGPQFIFQYYREEENGRGNFPPRFSGLQFPNYSSELNVNALELDDSALYLCASSFKAGYSYEQYFGPGTRLTVT.

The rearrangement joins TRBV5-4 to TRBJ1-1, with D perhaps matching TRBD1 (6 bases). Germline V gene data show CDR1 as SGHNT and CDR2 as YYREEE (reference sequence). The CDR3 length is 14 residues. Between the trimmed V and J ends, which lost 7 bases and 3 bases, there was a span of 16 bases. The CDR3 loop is CASRKGGGDTEAFF. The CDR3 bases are TGTGCCAGCCGCAAGGGGGGCGGAGACACTGAAGCTTTCTTT.

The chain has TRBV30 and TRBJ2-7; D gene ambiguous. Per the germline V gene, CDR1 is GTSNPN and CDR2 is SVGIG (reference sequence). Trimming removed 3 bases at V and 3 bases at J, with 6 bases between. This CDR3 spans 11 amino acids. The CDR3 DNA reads TGTGCCTGGAGGACCGACTACGAGCAGTACTTC. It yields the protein CAWRTDYEQYF.

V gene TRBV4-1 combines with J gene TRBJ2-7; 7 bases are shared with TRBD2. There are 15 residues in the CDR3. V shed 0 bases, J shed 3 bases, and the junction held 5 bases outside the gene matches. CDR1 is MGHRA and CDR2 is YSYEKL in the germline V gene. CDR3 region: CASSQEAGKDYEQYF. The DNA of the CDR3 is TGCGCCAGCAGCCAAGAAGCGGGGAAGGACTACGAGCAGTACTTC.

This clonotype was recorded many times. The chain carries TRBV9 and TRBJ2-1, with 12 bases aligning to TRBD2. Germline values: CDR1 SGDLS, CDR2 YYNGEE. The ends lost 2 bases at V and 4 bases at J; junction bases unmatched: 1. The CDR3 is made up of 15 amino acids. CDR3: CASSVTSGGYNEQFF. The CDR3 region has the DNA TGTGCCAGCAGCGTGACTAGCGGGGGATACAATGAGCAGTTCTTC.

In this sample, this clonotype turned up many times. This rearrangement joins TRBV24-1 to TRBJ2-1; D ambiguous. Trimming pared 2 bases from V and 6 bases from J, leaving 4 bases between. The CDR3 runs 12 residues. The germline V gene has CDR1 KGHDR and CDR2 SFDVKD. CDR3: CATSDYTNEQFF. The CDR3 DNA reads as TGTGCCACCAGTGATTACACCAATGAGCAGTTCTTC.

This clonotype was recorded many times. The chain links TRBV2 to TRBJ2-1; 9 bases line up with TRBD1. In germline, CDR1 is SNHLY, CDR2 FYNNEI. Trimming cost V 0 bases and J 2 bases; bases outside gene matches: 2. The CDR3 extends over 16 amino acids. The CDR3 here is CASSEANRGPYNEQFF. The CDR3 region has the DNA TGTGCCAGCAGTGAAGCGAACAGGGGGCCCTACAATGAGCAGTTCTTC.

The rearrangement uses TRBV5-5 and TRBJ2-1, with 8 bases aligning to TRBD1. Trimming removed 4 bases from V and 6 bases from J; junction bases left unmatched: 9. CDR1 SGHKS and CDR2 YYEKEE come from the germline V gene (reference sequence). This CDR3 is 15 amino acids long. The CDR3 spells CASSPGQGRGNEQFF. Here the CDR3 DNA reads TGTGCCAGCAGCCCCGGACAGGGTCGCGGCAATGAGCAGTTCTTC.

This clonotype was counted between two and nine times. CDR3 nucleotides: TGTGCCAGCAGCTCCTGGGTCCCTTTGGGAAATGAAAAACTGTTTTTT. Translation gives CASSSWVPLGNEKLFF. V usage is TRBV7-6 and J usage is TRBJ1-4; no firm D call. This CDR3 is built from 16 residues. The germline gives CDR1 SGHVS, CDR2 FNYEAQ. V was trimmed by 4 bases and J by 5 bases, leaving 17 bases between them.

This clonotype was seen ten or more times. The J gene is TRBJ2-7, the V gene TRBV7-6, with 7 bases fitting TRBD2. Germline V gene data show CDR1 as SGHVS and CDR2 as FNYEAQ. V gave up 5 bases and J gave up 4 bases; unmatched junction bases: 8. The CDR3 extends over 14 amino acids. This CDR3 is CASSPGTTWYEQYF. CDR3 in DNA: TGTGCCAGCAGCCCAGGGACTACCTGGTACGAGCAGTACTTC. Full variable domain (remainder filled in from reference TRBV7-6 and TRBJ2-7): GAGVSQSPRYKVTKRGQDVALRCDPISGHVSLYWYRQALGQGPEFLTYFNYEAQQDKSGLPNDRFSAERPEGSISTLTIQRTEQRDSAMYRCASSPGTTWYEQYFGPGTRLTVT.

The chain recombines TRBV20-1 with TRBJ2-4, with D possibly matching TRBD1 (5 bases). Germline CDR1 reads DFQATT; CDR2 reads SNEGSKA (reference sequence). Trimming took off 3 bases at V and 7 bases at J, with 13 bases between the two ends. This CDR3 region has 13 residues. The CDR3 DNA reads TGCAGTGCTAGGGAACAGGCCAGGAACATTCAGTACTTC. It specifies CSAREQARNIQYF.

The CDR3 protein is CASSLGTGHEGDTQYF. CDR3 nucleotides: TGTGCCAGCAGCCTCGGGACAGGTCACGAAGGGGATACGCAGTATTTT. The chain carries TRBV13 and TRBJ2-3, with 8 bases aligning to TRBD1. This CDR3 region has 16 residues. With V trimmed by 5 bases and J by 6 bases, 13 bases remained unmatched. Germline V gene sequence: CDR1 PRHDT, CDR2 FYEKMQ (reference sequence).

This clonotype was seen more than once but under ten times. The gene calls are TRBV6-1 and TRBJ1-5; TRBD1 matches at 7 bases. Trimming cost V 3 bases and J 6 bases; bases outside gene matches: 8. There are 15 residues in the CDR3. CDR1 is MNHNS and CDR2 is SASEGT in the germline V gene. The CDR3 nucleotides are TGTGCCAGCAGTGACCTACAGGGGATTTTTCAGCCCCAGCATTTT. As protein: CASSDLQGIFQPQHF.

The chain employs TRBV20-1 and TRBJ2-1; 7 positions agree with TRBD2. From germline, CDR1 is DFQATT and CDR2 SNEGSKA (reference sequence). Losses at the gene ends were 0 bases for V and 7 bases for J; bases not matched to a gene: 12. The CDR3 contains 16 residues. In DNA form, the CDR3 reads TGCAGTGCTAGAGATGTCGGGCAGCGGGGCGGGAATGAGCAGTTCTTC. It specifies CSARDVGQRGGNEQFF.

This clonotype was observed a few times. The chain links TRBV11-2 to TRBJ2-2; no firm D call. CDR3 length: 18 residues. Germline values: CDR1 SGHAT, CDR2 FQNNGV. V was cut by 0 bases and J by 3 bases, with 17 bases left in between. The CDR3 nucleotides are TGTGCCAGCAGCTTAGAAGATTGGGTCGGGCCTGACACCGGGGAGCTGTTTTTT. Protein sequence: CASSLEDWVGPDTGELFF.

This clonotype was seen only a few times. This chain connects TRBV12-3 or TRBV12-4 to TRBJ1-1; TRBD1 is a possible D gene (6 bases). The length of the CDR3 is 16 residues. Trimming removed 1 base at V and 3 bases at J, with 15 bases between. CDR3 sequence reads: CASSLVSGRQDTEAFF. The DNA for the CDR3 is TGTGCCAGCAGTTTAGTGTCAGGGAGACAGGACACTGAAGCTTTCTTT.

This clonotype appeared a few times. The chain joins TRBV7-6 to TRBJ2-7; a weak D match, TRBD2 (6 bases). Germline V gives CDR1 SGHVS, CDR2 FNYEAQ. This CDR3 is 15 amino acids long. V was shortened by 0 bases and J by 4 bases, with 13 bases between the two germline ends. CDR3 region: CASSLAPGVSYEQYF. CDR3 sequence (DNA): TGTGCCAGCAGCTTAGCCCCGGGAGTAAGTTACGAGCAGTACTTC. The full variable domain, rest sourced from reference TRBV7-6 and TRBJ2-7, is GAGVSQSPRYKVTKRGQDVALRCDPISGHVSLYWYRQALGQGPEFLTYFNYEAQQDKSGLPNDRFSAERPEGSISTLTIQRTEQRDSAMYRCASSLAPGVSYEQYFGPGTRLTVT.

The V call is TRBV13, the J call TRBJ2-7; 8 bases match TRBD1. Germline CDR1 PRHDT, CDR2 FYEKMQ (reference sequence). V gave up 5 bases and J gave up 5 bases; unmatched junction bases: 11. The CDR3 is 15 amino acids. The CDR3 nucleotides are TGTGCCAGCAGCCCGATGGACAGGGTGGGGAACGAGCAGTACTTC. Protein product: CASSPMDRVGNEQYF.

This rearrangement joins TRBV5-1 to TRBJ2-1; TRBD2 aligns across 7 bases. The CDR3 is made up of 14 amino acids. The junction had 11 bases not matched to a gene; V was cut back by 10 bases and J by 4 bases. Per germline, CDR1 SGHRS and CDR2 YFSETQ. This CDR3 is CASEPGGSYNEQFF. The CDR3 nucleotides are TGCGCCTCCGAACCGGGGGGATCTTACAATGAGCAGTTCTTC.

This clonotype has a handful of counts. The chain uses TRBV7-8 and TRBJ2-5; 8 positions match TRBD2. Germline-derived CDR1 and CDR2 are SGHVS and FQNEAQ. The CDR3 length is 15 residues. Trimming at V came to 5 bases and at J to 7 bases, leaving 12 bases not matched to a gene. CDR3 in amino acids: CASSPSGYPRGTQYF. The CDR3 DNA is TGTGCCAGCAGCCCTAGCGGGTACCCTCGAGGGACCCAGTACTTC. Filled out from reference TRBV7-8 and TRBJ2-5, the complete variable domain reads GAGVSQSPRYKVAKRGQDVALRCDPISGHVSLFWYQQALGQGPEFLTYFQNEAQLDKSGLPSDRFFAERPEGSVSTLKIQRTQQEDSAVYLCASSPSGYPRGTQYFGPGTRLLVL.

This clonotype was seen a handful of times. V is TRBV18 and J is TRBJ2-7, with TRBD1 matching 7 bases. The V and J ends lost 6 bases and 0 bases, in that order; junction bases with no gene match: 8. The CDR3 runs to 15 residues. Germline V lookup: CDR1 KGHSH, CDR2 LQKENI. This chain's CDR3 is CASSPKQGHSYEQYF. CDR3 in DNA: TGTGCCAGCTCGCCGAAACAGGGGCACTCCTACGAGCAGTACTTC. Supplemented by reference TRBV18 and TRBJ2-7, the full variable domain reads NAGVMQNPRHLVRRRGQEARLRCSPMKGHSHVYWYRQLPEEGLKFMVYLQKENIIDESGMPKERFSAEFPKEGPSILRIQQVVRGDSAAYFCASSPKQGHSYEQYFGPGTRLTVT.

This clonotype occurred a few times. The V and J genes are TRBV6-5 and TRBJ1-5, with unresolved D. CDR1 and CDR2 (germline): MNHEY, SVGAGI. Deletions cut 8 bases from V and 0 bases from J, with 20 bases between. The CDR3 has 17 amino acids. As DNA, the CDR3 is TGTGCCAGCGATTTAGAAGGGAGTATTTTTAGCAATCAGCCCCAGCATTTT. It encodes CASDLEGSIFSNQPQHF.

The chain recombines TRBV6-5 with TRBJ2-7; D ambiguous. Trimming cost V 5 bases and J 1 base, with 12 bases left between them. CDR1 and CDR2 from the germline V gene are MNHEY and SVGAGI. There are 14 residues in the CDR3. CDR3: CASSPRATSYEQYF. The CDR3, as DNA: TGTGCCAGCAGTCCACGGGCGACTTCCTACGAGCAGTACTTC.

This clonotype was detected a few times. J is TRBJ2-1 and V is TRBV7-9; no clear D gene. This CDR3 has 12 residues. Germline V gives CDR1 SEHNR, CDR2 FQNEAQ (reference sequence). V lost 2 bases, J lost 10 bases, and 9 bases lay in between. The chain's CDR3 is CASSLIDGEQFF. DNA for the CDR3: TGTGCCAGCAGCTTAATCGACGGGGAGCAGTTCTTC.

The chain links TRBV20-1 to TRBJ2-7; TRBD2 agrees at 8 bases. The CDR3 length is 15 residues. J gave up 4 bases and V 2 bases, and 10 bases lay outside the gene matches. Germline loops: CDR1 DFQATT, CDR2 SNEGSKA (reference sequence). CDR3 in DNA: TGCAGTGCTAGACTGCCGGGGGGGTCTAGGTACGAGCAGTACTTC. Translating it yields CSARLPGGSRYEQYF.